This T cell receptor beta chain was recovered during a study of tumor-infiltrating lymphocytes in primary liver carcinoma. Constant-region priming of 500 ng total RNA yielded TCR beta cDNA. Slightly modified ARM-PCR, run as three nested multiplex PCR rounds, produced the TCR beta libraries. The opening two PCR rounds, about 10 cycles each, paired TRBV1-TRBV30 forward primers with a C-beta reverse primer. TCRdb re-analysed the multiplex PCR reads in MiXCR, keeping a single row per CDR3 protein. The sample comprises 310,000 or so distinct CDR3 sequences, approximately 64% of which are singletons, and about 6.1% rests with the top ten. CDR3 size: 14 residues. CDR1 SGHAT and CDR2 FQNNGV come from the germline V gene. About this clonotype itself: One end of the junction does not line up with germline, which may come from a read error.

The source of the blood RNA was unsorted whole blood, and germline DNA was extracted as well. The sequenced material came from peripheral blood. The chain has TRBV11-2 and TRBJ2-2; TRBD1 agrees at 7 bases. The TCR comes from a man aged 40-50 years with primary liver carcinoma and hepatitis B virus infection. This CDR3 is CASSRTGDNGELFF. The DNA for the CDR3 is TGTGCCAGCAGTCGTACAGGGGACAACGGGGAGCTGTTTTTC.